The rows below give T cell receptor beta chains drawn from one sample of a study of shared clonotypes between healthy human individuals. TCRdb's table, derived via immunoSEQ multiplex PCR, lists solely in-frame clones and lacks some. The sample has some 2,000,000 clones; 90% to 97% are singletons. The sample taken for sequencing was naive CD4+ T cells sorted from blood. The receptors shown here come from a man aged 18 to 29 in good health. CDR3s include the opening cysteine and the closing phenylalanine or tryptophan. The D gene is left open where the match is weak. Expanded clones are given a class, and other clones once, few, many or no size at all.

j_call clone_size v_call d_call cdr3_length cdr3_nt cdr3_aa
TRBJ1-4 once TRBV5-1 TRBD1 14 TGCGCCAGCAGCTTACAGGGGTCGGATGAAAAACTGTTTTTT CASSLQGSDEKLFF
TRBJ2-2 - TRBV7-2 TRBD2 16 TGTGCCAGCAGCTCTCGTAGCGGGCATAACACCGGGGAGCTGTTTTTT CASSSRSGHNTGELFF
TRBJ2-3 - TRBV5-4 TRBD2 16 TGTGCCAGCAGCCCAAGGACTAGCGGGAGCACAGATACGCAGTATTTT CASSPRTSGSTDTQYF
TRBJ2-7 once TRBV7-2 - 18 TGTGCCAGCAGCTCCCCCAGGGGGAGTAGCGGGAAGTACTACGAGCAGTACTTC CASSSPRGSSGKYYEQYF
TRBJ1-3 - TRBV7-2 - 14 TGTGCCAGCAGCTCCACAGGGTCTGGAAACACCATATATTTT CASSSTGSGNTIYF
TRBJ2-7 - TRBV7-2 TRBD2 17 TGTGCCAGCAGCTTAGCGACCGGGACTAGCGGGAGCTACGAGCAGTACTTC CASSLATGTSGSYEQYF
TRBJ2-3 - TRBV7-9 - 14 TGTGCCAGCAGCCCGGGACTCTCCGGAGATACGCAGTATTTT CASSPGLSGDTQYF
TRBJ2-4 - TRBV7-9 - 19 TGTGCCAGCAGTAATGGAGAGAATATGGGTGTTCCAGCCAAAAACATTCAGTACTTC CASSNGENMGVPAKNIQYF
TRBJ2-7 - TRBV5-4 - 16 TGTGCCAGCAGCGTCTCCGTGGCCTCAAGCTCCTACGAGCAGTACTTC CASSVSVASSSYEQYF
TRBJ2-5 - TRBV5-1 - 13 TGCGCCAGCAGCGCCGGGACAACGGAGACCCAGTACTTC CASSAGTTETQYF
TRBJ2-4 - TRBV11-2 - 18 TGTGCCAGCAGCTTAGGAAGGGGTTGGGACGGGGCCAAAAACATTCAGTACTTC CASSLGRGWDGAKNIQYF
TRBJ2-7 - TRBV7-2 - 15 TGTGCCAGCAGCTCCCCCTCGGTAGGGCCCGGAAAGCAGTACTTC CASSSPSVGPGKQYF
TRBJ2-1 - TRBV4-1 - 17 TGCGCCAGCAGCCAAGATCGAAGCGCAAGCTCCTACAATGAGCAGTTCTTC CASSQDRSASSYNEQFF
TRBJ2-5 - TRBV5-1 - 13 TGCGCCAGCCAACAAACAAGCGGGGAGACCCAGTACTTC CASQQTSGETQYF
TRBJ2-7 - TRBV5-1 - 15 TGCGCCAGCAGCTTGGACTCTTGGCCTGCTAACGAGCAGTACTTC CASSLDSWPANEQYF
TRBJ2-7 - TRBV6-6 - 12 TGTGCCAGCCGGAACCCGAACCACGAGCAGTACTTC CASRNPNHEQYF
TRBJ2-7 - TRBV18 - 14 TGTGCCAGCTCACCAAACCGGGACGGCCCTGAGCAGTACTTC CASSPNRDGPEQYF
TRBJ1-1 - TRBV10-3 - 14 TGTGCCACAAAACCGGGGGGGTTCAACACTGAAGCTTTCTTT CATKPGGFNTEAFF
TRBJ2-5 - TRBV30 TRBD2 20 TGTGCCTGGCGTAGCCCGATTCGGTCTAGCGGGGGGTTTTCCCAAGAGACCCAGTACTTC CAWRSPIRSSGGFSQETQYF
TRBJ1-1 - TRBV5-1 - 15 TGCGCCAGCAGCTTGTCAGAGAGGGTGAACACTGAAGCTTTCTTT CASSLSERVNTEAFF
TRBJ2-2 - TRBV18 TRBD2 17 TGTGCCAGCTCACCCGGACTAGCGGGAGGGCCTCACGGGGAGCTGTTTTTT CASSPGLAGGPHGELFF
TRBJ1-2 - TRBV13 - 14 TGTGCCAGCAGCTTACGGCAGACCCTTTATGGCTACACCTTC CASSLRQTLYGYTF
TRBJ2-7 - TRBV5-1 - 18 TGCGCCAGCAGCCCCTCCCCTGGGGGACAAACCAACTCCTACGAGCAGTACTTC CASSPSPGGQTNSYEQYF
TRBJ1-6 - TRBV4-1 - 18 TGCGCCAGCAGCCTTACATTGGGGGGGAGCTCCTATAATTCACCCCTCCACTTT CASSLTLGGSSYNSPLHF
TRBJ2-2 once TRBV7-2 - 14 TGTGCCAGCAGCTTAGACGGTAACACCGGGGAGCTGTTTTTT CASSLDGNTGELFF
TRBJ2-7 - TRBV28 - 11 TGTGCCAGCAGTTTACAGGACGAGCAGTACTTC CASSLQDEQYF
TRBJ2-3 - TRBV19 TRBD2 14 TGTGCCAGTGGCTGGGGACTAGCTCCTGGTACGCAGTATTTT CASGWGLAPGTQYF
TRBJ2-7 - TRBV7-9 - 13 TGTGCCAGCAGCTTTGTCGGATCCTACGAGCAGTACTTC CASSFVGSYEQYF
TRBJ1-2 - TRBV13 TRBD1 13 TGTGCCAGCAGCCGAACAGGGGGCTATGGCTACACCTTC CASSRTGGYGYTF
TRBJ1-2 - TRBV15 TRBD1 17 TGTGCCACCAGCAGAGTAGGGACAGGGGGACGAGACTATGGCTACACCTTC CATSRVGTGGRDYGYTF
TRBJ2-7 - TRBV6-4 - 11 TGTGCCAGCAGACAGAGGTACGAGCAGTACTTC CASRQRYEQYF
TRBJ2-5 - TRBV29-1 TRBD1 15 TGCAGCGTTGCCATCGGGACAGGGGCCCAAGAGACCCAGTACTTC CSVAIGTGAQETQYF
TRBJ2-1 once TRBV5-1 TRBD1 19 TGCGCCAGCAGCCCGGGACAGGGGCCCCCTTCCCCCTCCTACAATGAGCAGTTCTTC CASSPGQGPPSPSYNEQFF
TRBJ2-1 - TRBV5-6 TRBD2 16 TGTGCCAGCAGCTCAACACTAGCGGGGGCCTTCAATGAGCAGTTCTTC CASSSTLAGAFNEQFF
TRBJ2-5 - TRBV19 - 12 TGTGCCAGTAGTACAAGGGGAGGGACCCAGTACTTC CASSTRGGTQYF
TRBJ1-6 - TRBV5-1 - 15 TGCGCCAGCAGCTTGGGAGGCTCTCGGGATTCACCCCTCCACTTT CASSLGGSRDSPLHF
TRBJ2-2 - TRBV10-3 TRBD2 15 TGTGCCATCAGTGAAGCTAGCGGGGGCACCGGGGAGCTGTTTTTT CAISEASGGTGELFF
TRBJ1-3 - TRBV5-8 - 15 TGTGCCAGCAGCGGGTTTTATGGGTCTGGAAACACCATATATTTT CASSGFYGSGNTIYF
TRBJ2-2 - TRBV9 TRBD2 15 TGTGCCAGCAGCCCTGGACTAGCGGTCACCGGGGAGCTGTTTTTT CASSPGLAVTGELFF
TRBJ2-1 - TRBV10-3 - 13 TGTGCCATCAGTGAGGAGGGCTACAATGAGCAGTTCTTC CAISEEGYNEQFF
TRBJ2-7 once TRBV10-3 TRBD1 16 TGTGCCATCAGCGTAGGAGCCGGGACAGGGATCTACGAGCAGTACTTC CAISVGAGTGIYEQYF
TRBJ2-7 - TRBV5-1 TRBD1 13 TGCGCCAGCAGCAGGGACAGCCGCTACGAGCAGTACTTC CASSRDSRYEQYF